Described below is a single T cell receptor beta chain sequence and its context. This entry belongs to a study of T-cell reconstitution after alpha-beta-depleted transplantation in children. Germline-derived CDR1 and CDR2 are KGHDR and SFDVKD. V shed 3 bases, J shed 0 bases, and the junction held 4 bases outside the gene matches. The CDR3 has 16 amino acids. Unique molecular identifiers were used in preparing the TCRbeta library. One entry per CDR3 protein results from TCRdb running MiXCR on the PCR reads. This table holds some 350,000 distinct CDR3 sequences, approximately 10% found once. This sequence joins TRBV24-1 and TRBJ2-3; 8 bases line up with TRBD2. This TCR was sampled from a human donor who donated a stem cell graft to a child with acute lymphoblastic leukemia. The sequences come from PBMCs from the stem cell graft donor, collected from the stem cell graft. CDR3 nucleotide sequence: TGTGCCACCAGTGATCCTAGCGGGTCTAGCACAGATACGCAGTATTTT. Protein product: CATSDPSGSSTDTQYF.